Listed below are T cell receptor beta chains from one sample, sequenced in a study of post-analysis software for immune sequencing data. TCRdb redid the calling of the PCR reads with MiXCR, one entry per CDR3 protein. Here the sample spans fewer than 600,000 distinct CDR3 sequences, around 40% being singletons. Sequenced material: blood. These receptors all come from a girl aged 5 to 17 with multiple sclerosis. Each CDR3 is given with its conserved first and last residue. Each record gives: J gene, D gene, clone size, V gene, CDR3 protein, CDR3 DNA. A D gene is named only where the DNA matches it firmly. Part of the rows lack a size; the others show once, few, many or a class for expanded clones.

TRBJ1-2,-,few,TRBV13,CASSLNPDSSYGYTF,TGTGCCAGCAGCTTAAATCCGGACAGTTCCTATGGCTACACCTTC
TRBJ2-5,TRBD2,few,TRBV25-1,CASSEVTSGRETQYF,TGTGCCAGCAGTGAAGTAACTAGCGGGAGAGAGACCCAGTACTTC
TRBJ2-7,-,-,TRBV20-1,CGARANSFYEQYF,TGCGGTGCTAGAGCCAACAGCTTCTACGAGCAGTACTTC
TRBJ1-2,-,-,TRBV7-2,CASSFDSNYGYTF,TGTGCCAGCAGCTTTGACAGCAACTATGGCTACACCTTC
TRBJ1-5,-,-,TRBV27,CASSLNSAGPYNQPQHF,TGTGCCAGCAGTTTAAACTCGGCAGGCCCCTACAATCAGCCCCAGCATTTT
TRBJ2-2,-,few,TRBV7-7,CASRPGGTANTGELFF,TGTGCTAGCAGACCTGGGGGGACAGCGAACACCGGGGAGCTGTTTTTT
TRBJ1-5,TRBD1,-,TRBV24-1,CATSGTGIRDSNQPQHF,TGTGCCACCAGTGGGACAGGAATAAGGGATAGCAATCAGCCCCAGCATTTT
TRBJ1-6,-,-,TRBV7-9,CASSSGAGIGSPLHF,TGTGCCAGCAGCTCCGGGGCGGGGATTGGGTCACCCCTCCACTTT
TRBJ2-7,TRBD2,-,TRBV6-2/TRBV6-3,CASSYNGRASEQYF,TGTGCCAGCAGTTATAACGGGAGGGCTTCTGAGCAGTACTTC
TRBJ1-5,TRBD1,few,TRBV29-1,CSASGGGIGNQPQHF,TGCAGCGCCTCGGGAGGGGGCATCGGCAATCAGCCCCAGCATTTT
TRBJ1-1,-,once,TRBV20-1,CSAGVNMNTEAFF,TGCAGTGCGGGGGTCAACATGAACACTGAAGCTTTCTTT
TRBJ2-7,-,-,TRBV29-1,CSVVRDSRTYEQYF,TGCAGCGTCGTCCGGGACTCCCGGACCTACGAGCAGTACTTC
TRBJ1-6,TRBD1,-,TRBV12-3/TRBV12-4,CASSLTGVNSPLHF,TGTGCCAGCAGCCTCACAGGGGTTAATTCACCCCTCCACTTT
TRBJ1-2,-,few,TRBV5-1,CASSLYEYGYTF,TGCGCCAGCAGCTTGTACGAGTATGGCTACACCTTC
TRBJ1-2,-,-,TRBV24-1,CATSDSGLRGYTF,TGTGCCACCAGTGACTCGGGTCTCCGGGGCTACACCTTC
TRBJ2-4,TRBD2,-,TRBV28,CACSPTGGDIQYF,TGTGCCTGCAGTCCGACGGGAGGGGACATTCAGTACTTC
TRBJ1-2,-,-,TRBV5-5,CASSLGTAPNFGYTF,TGTGCCAGCAGCTTGGGAACAGCTCCTAACTTTGGCTACACCTTC